This T cell receptor (beta chain) was found in a study of blood T cell repertoires in COVID-19. The overall study: Samples of COVID-19 (acute and convalescent) were obtained from the United States, Italy and Spain. Sources were T cells, B-cell-depleted T cells, or PBMCs; the material itself was cDNA or gDNA.

V shed 6 bases and J shed 5 bases, with 10 bases lying between them. The CDR3 covers 12 residues. The germline CDR1 and CDR2 sequences are MDHEN and SYDVKM. In the original analysis: Quantification of nucleated cells was approximated via reference gene primer amplification. The method was immunoSEQ multiplex PCR; TCRdb's version includes in-frame clones alone and lacks a portion of them. The DNA gave D and trimming, while V, J and clone size come from that table. The table records around 330,000 clones, 88% of them present only once. The V and J genes are TRBV28 and TRBJ1-2; D uncertain. The sequence came from a woman aged 50 to 60 with active or convalescent COVID-19. The sequenced sample was peripheral blood. Here the CDR3 reads CASSLLAYGYTF. In DNA form, the CDR3 reads TGTGCCAGCAGCCTACTCGCGTATGGCTACACCTTC.